This T cell receptor (beta chain) was recovered during a study of breast tumors, draining lymph nodes, adjacent tissues (dated by TCRdb to between 2015 and 2016). Some background on the complete study: TCR beta repertoires were compared across tumor, adjacent nontumor tissue and axillary lymph nodes obtained from breast cancer patients. The study aimed to assess the relationships and possible T-cell exchange between tumor, surrounding tissue and draining lymph node repertoires in human breast cancer. What the research found in general, with its limitations: The data were judged consistent with most tumor T cells deriving from the lymph node and then expanding within tumor tissue. The conclusion that tumor T cells originate in lymph nodes was presented as consistent with a hypothesis rather than as directly demonstrated. In luminal-like breast cancer, tumor and nontumor tissue repertoires resembled each other significantly more than in basal-like breast cancer. T-cell repertoire diversity in tumors was found to be lower than in lymph nodes but higher than in nontumor tissue, and preferential V and J gene usage was observed.

Sequencer: Illumina HiSeq 2000. Multiplex PCR amplification was used to build the TCR beta chain libraries. High-throughput sequencing was used to analyze the amplified TCR beta chain products. TCRdb ran its own pipeline on the public reads, namely fastp trimming at Q25 and MiXCR clone calling, and kept in-frame beta chains. Merged by CDR3 protein, the rows form single entries marked with the most common genes and DNA. In all, the sample holds approximately 88,000 distinct CDR3 sequences, and around 30% of those were seen once. The ten most abundant clones make up 8.1% of the sample. This clonotype was found many times. There is no known antigen for this receptor. Within one base of it there is no much larger clone, and no base qualities were kept. Lymph node samples were obtained from the axillary draining lymph nodes of breast cancer patients. Spanning cysteine to phenylalanine, the CDR3 consists of 14 amino acids. Only the CDR3 DNA is retained, 42 bases long and in frame from the first base. The germline V gene (reference sequence) specifies DFQATT as CDR1 and SNEGSKA as CDR2. Trimming costs V 6 bases and J 3 bases, and their ends lie 15 bases apart.

Sequencing input: axillary lymph node tissue. The chain links TRBV20-1 with TRBJ1-5; too little of a D gene remains to name it. The TCR comes from a female donor with breast cancer. Some clones in this sample may be carry-over from other donors' samples. The bases read TGCAGTGCCGAAGAGCACGGCATCAATCAGCCCCAGCATTTT. Protein translation: CSAEEHGINQPQHF.